In its sample, the clone carrying this T cell receptor (beta chain) was seen once. Its antigen is unidentified. TCR beta CDR3 regions were amplified from RNA transcripts. Researchers ran a first-round RT-PCR on the TCR CDR3 using the HTBI primer set. TCRdb re-derived calls from the multiplex PCR reads in MiXCR, one entry per CDR3 protein. The sample lists 380,000 or so distinct CDR3 sequences, less than 15% occurring once. This specimen belongs to a study of T cells in Graves' hyperthyroidism and ophthalmopathy. Patients aged 18 to 65 with hyperthyroidism were newly diagnosed, with duration under 2 months. Study-level findings and limits: Separating ophthalmopathy from stable hyperthyroidism was achieved by a 13 V-J model.

Germline CDR1 and CDR2: LGHDT and YNNKEL (reference sequence). The CDR3 contains 15 residues. V was pared by 3 bases and J by 0 bases, with 4 bases of the junction left unmatched. The TCR comes from a man in his thirties or forties with Graves' hyperthyroidism that later progressed to Graves' ophthalmopathy. The J gene is TRBJ2-7, the V gene TRBV3-1; 8 bases match TRBD1. Sequencing used blood. The CDR3 loop reads CASSHRTGTSYEQYF. In DNA, the CDR3 is TGTGCCAGCAGCCATCGGACAGGGACCTCCTACGAGCAGTACTTC.